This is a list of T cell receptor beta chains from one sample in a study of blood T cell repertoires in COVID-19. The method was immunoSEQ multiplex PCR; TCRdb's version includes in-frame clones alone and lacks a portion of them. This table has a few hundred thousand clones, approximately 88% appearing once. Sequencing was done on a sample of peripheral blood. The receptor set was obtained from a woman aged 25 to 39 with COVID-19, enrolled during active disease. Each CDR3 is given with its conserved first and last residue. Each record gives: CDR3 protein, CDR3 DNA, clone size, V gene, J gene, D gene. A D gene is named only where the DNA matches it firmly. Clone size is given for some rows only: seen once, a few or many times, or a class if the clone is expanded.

CDR3: CASSHQGRQDDLSGNTIYF
DNA: TGTGCCAGCAGCCATCAGGGTCGACAGGACGACCTCTCTGGAAACACCATATATTTT
size: .
V: TRBV13
J: TRBJ1-3
D: .

CDR3: CASSPWTIVISGANVLTF
DNA: TGTGCCAGCAGCCCATGGACAATCGTAATCTCTGGGGCCAACGTCCTGACTTTC
size: once
V: TRBV7-8
J: TRBJ2-6
D: .

CDR3: CASSAGANLNQPQHF
DNA: TGTGCCAGCAGCGCTGGGGCGAACCTCAATCAGCCCCAGCATTTT
size: .
V: TRBV7-2
J: TRBJ1-5
D: .

CDR3: CASTQTGERNQPQHF
DNA: TGTGCCAGTACACAGACAGGGGAAAGGAATCAGCCCCAGCATTTT
size: .
V: TRBV19
J: TRBJ1-5
D: TRBD1

CDR3: CASSGTNEKLFF
DNA: TGTGCCTCCTCAGGAACTAATGAAAAACTGTTTTTT
size: .
V: TRBV2
J: TRBJ1-4
D: .

CDR3: CASRQRTGLTGELFF
DNA: TGTGCCAGCAGGCAACGGACAGGCCTAACCGGGGAGCTGTTTTTT
size: once
V: TRBV28
J: TRBJ2-2
D: TRBD1

CDR3: CASSPPNGTGRGELFF
DNA: TGTGCCAGCAGCCCCCCAAATGGGACAGGACGCGGGGAGCTGTTTTTT
size: .
V: TRBV7-9
J: TRBJ2-2
D: TRBD1

CDR3: CASSPPQVNTEAFF
DNA: TGTGCCAGCAGCCCCCCACAGGTGAACACTGAAGCTTTCTTT
size: .
V: TRBV6-5
J: TRBJ1-1
D: .

CDR3: CASSFDRDFYNEQFF
DNA: TGTGCCAGCAGCTTCGACCGGGACTTTTACAATGAGCAGTTCTTC
size: .
V: TRBV5-4
J: TRBJ2-1
D: .

CDR3: CASRRQGPGELFF
DNA: TGTGCCAGCAGACGACAGGGTCCGGGGGAGCTGTTTTTT
size: once
V: TRBV12-3/TRBV12-4
J: TRBJ2-2
D: TRBD1

CDR3: CASSQDFYVAKNIQYF
DNA: TGTGCCAGCAGCCAAGATTTCTACGTAGCCAAAAACATTCAGTACTTC
size: .
V: TRBV3-1/TRBV3-2
J: TRBJ2-4
D: .

CDR3: CASSPFDRIPGNTIYF
DNA: TGTGCCAGCTCACCTTTCGACAGGATCCCTGGAAACACCATATATTTT
size: .
V: TRBV18
J: TRBJ1-3
D: .

CDR3: CASSQDNSGQETQYF
DNA: TGTGCCAGCAGCCAAGATAACAGCGGCCAAGAGACCCAGTACTTC
size: .
V: TRBV4-2
J: TRBJ2-5
D: .

CDR3: CASSLVLDNSPLHF
DNA: TGTGCCAGCAGTTTGGTATTAGATAATTCACCCCTCCACTTT
size: few
V: TRBV27
J: TRBJ1-6
D: .

CDR3: CASSLGQPPLNYGYTF
DNA: TGCGCCAGCAGCCTAGGACAGCCACCCCTTAACTATGGCTACACCTTC
size: .
V: TRBV5-1
J: TRBJ1-2
D: .

CDR3: CASSLVSGGPGNTIYF
DNA: TGTGCCAGCAGCTTAGTTTCGGGGGGGCCTGGAAACACCATATATTTT
size: .
V: TRBV7-9
J: TRBJ1-3
D: .

CDR3: CASSQGGGIQPQHF
DNA: TGTGCCAGCAGCCAAGGGGGGGGGATACAGCCCCAGCATTTT
size: .
V: TRBV3-1/TRBV3-2
J: TRBJ1-5
D: .

CDR3: CASSIGTSSYNEQFF
DNA: TGTGCCAGTAGTATTGGGACTAGCTCCTACAATGAGCAGTTCTTC
size: .
V: TRBV19
J: TRBJ2-1
D: TRBD2

CDR3: CASSEARLGLAGRYEQYF
DNA: TGTGCCAGCAGTGAAGCCAGACTGGGACTAGCGGGGAGATACGAGCAGTACTTC
size: .
V: TRBV6-1
J: TRBJ2-7
D: TRBD2

CDR3: CASSEAQGRSQHF
DNA: TGTGCCAGCAGTGAAGCGCAAGGGAGGAGCCAGCATTTT
size: .
V: TRBV6-1
J: TRBJ1-5
D: .

CDR3: CASSLLGTSAYEQYF
DNA: TGTGCCAGCAGTTTATTAGGGACATCGGCCTACGAGCAGTACTTC
size: .
V: TRBV27
J: TRBJ2-7
D: .

CDR3: CASEAGQWETQYF
DNA: TGTGCCAGTGAAGCGGGGCAGTGGGAGACCCAGTACTTC
size: .
V: TRBV2
J: TRBJ2-5
D: TRBD2

CDR3: CASTGGASGIQETQYF
DNA: TGCGCCAGCACTGGGGGGGCTAGCGGGATCCAAGAGACCCAGTACTTC
size: .
V: TRBV5-1
J: TRBJ2-5
D: TRBD2

CDR3: CASSLGSGASVEQFF
DNA: TGTGCCAGCAGTTTAGGGTCAGGGGCTTCGGTTGAGCAGTTCTTC
size: .
V: TRBV27
J: TRBJ2-1
D: .

CDR3: CAISVVLGQGVSNEQFF
DNA: TGTGCCATCAGTGTCGTGTTGGGACAGGGGGTGAGCAATGAGCAGTTCTTC
size: .
V: TRBV10-3
J: TRBJ2-1
D: TRBD1

CDR3: CASSTVTGGWELFF
DNA: TGTGCCAGTAGTACTGTGACAGGGGGGTGGGAGCTGTTTTTT
size: .
V: TRBV19
J: TRBJ2-2
D: TRBD1

CDR3: CAINRQGNNEQFF
DNA: TGTGCCATCAATAGACAGGGCAATAATGAGCAGTTCTTC
size: .
V: TRBV10-3
J: TRBJ2-1
D: TRBD1

CDR3: CASSESGSMNTEAFF
DNA: TGCGCCAGCAGTGAGTCGGGCAGTATGAACACTGAAGCTTTCTTT
size: .
V: TRBV10-1
J: TRBJ1-1
D: .

CDR3: CASSMGQGSNTEAFF
DNA: TGTGCCAGTAGTATGGGACAGGGGTCGAACACTGAAGCTTTCTTT
size: .
V: TRBV19
J: TRBJ1-1
D: TRBD1

CDR3: CASSPRLESTDTQYF
DNA: TGTGCCAGCAGCCCTCGACTAGAATCCACAGATACGCAGTATTTT
size: .
V: TRBV5-4
J: TRBJ2-3
D: .

CDR3: CASSLATTKQETQYF
DNA: TGTGCCAGCAGCTTAGCGACGACTAAACAAGAGACCCAGTACTTC
size: .
V: TRBV7-2
J: TRBJ2-5
D: .

CDR3: CASKADSRYGYTF
DNA: TGTGCCAGCAAGGCAGACAGCCGGTATGGCTACACCTTC
size: .
V: TRBV2
J: TRBJ1-2
D: .

CDR3: CASSYERGTITDTQYF
DNA: TGTGCCAGCAGTTACGAGCGGGGGACCATCACAGATACGCAGTATTTT
size: .
V: TRBV6-2/TRBV6-3
J: TRBJ2-3
D: TRBD2

CDR3: CASSYSLGRELFF
DNA: TGTGCCAGCAGTTACTCGTTGGGGCGGGAGCTGTTTTTT
size: .
V: TRBV6-2/TRBV6-3
J: TRBJ2-2
D: .

CDR3: CASSESLAGGRYEQYF
DNA: TGTGCCAGCAGCGAGAGCTTAGCGGGGGGGCGGTACGAGCAGTACTTC
size: .
V: TRBV7-8
J: TRBJ2-7
D: TRBD2

CDR3: CASKGQVKETQYF
DNA: TGTGCCAGTAAGGGACAGGTAAAAGAGACCCAGTACTTC
size: .
V: TRBV19
J: TRBJ2-5
D: TRBD1

CDR3: CASSYSSFGYYSGANVLTF
DNA: TGTGCCAGCAGTTACTCTTCCTTTGGGTACTACTCTGGGGCCAACGTCCTGACTTTC
size: .
V: TRBV6-2/TRBV6-3
J: TRBJ2-6
D: .

CDR3: CASSGGRGWQPQHF
DNA: TGTGCCAGCAGTGGGGGGAGGGGATGGCAGCCCCAGCATTTT
size: .
V: TRBV2
J: TRBJ1-5
D: .

CDR3: CASSPLGGRDKNIQYF
DNA: TGTGCCAGCTCACCGCTTGGGGGCAGGGACAAAAACATTCAGTACTTC
size: .
V: TRBV18
J: TRBJ2-4
D: .

CDR3: CAWVPAGVGDEQFF
DNA: TGTGCCTGGGTCCCAGCGGGAGTCGGGGATGAGCAGTTCTTC
size: once
V: TRBV30
J: TRBJ2-1
D: TRBD2